This is a list of T cell receptor beta chains from one sample in a study of OX40 agonist ivuxolimab in advanced cancers. Assay used: immunoSEQ multiplex PCR; TCRdb lists only in-frame clones, some missing. The table has 48,000 or so clones, about 90% seen once. The sequencing here drew on CD4+ or CD8+ T cells sorted from blood, taken in a trial of the OX40 agonist ivuxolimab. These receptors came from an adult with an advanced solid tumor such as melanoma, head and neck, liver or kidney cancer. Each CDR3 is given with its conserved first and last residue. A D gene is named only where the DNA matches it firmly. The listing skips clone size in some rows; elsewhere it reads once, few, many or a size class.

V	D	size	J	CDR3	DNA
TRBV2	.	.	TRBJ1-5	CASSEGARGNQPQHF	TGTGCCAGCAGTGAAGGTGCAAGGGGCAATCAGCCCCAGCATTTT
TRBV7-9	TRBD2	.	TRBJ2-1	CASSFPHWTSGGATEQFF	TGTGCCAGCAGCTTCCCCCATTGGACTAGCGGGGGGGCCACTGAGCAGTTCTTC
TRBV27	.	once	TRBJ1-4	CASNLSVATNEKLFF	TGTGCCAGCAATTTATCGGTGGCTACTAATGAAAAACTGTTTTTT
TRBV27	.	.	TRBJ2-1	CASSLSSGGQGEQFF	TGTGCCAGCAGTTTATCGTCGGGGGGCCAGGGAGAGCAGTTCTTC
TRBV27	.	few	TRBJ1-1	CASSLYTAGSEAFF	TGTGCCAGCAGTTTATATACTGCAGGGTCCGAAGCTTTCTTT
TRBV4-1	.	.	TRBJ2-1	CASSQETSKVEQFF	TGCGCCAGCAGCCAAGAAACTTCAAAGGTTGAGCAGTTCTTC
TRBV4-3	TRBD1	.	TRBJ1-1	CASTQGMNTEAFF	TGCGCCAGCACACAGGGGATGAACACTGAAGCTTTCTTT
TRBV5-1	.	.	TRBJ2-2	CASSLVGADTGELFF	TGCGCCAGCAGCTTGGTAGGGGCGGACACCGGGGAGCTGTTTTTT
TRBV6-1	.	.	TRBJ2-2	CASSEGTATGELFF	TGTGCCAGCAGTGAGGGTACGGCTACCGGGGAGCTGTTTTTT
TRBV28	.	once	TRBJ1-2	CASSPPYANYGYTF	TGTGCCAGCAGCCCCCCTTACGCTAACTATGGCTACACCTTC
TRBV7-9	.	.	TRBJ2-7	CASSRTGYEQYF	TGTGCCAGCAGCCGTACAGGATACGAGCAGTACTTC